These 21 T cell receptor beta chains originate from one sample sequenced in a study of cytomegalovirus exposure and HLA in healthy donors. Both 60 Vbeta primers and 13 Jbeta primers went into the PCR. Sequencing used immunoSEQ multiplex PCR; TCRdb keeps in-frame clones, though not all of them. The sample shows fewer than 250,000 clones, approximately 68% of them seen only once. Sequencing was done on a sample of PBMCs. All receptors come from a woman in her 30s in good health and CMV-seronegative.

This CDR3 reads CASSGFEGGYNEQFF. In DNA form, the CDR3 reads TGTGCCAGCAGTGGTTTTGAGGGGGGGTACAATGAGCAGTTCTTC. This chain joins TRBV2 and TRBJ2-1; D is possibly TRBD2 (7 bases). Germline CDR1 SNHLY, CDR2 FYNNEI. This CDR3 has 15 amino acids. Trimming took 4 bases from V and 4 from J, leaving 14 bases between them.

This clone was seen a handful of times. The rearrangement joins TRBV6-1 to TRBJ1-5; D unclear. Trimming pared 3 bases from V and 0 bases from J, leaving 6 bases between. Per germline, CDR1 MNHNS and CDR2 SASEGT. The CDR3 covers 14 residues. In DNA, the CDR3 is TGTGCCAGCAGTGACGTCCTTAGCAATCAGCCCCAGCATTTT. The encoded protein is CASSDVLSNQPQHF.

The rearrangement links TRBV6-1 to TRBJ2-1, with 7 positions matching TRBD2. CDR3 length: 13 residues. Germline CDR1 MNHNS, CDR2 SASEGT. The J segment lost 4 bases and the V segment lost 6 bases, leaving 3 bases of the junction unmatched. CDR3 in amino acids: CASSLAVYNEQFF. DNA for the CDR3: TGTGCCAGCAGCCTAGCGGTGTACAATGAGCAGTTCTTC.

This CDR3 is CASSFSGSPQTQYF. The CDR3 region has the DNA TGTGCCAGCAGTTTCAGCGGATCCCCCCAGACCCAGTACTTC. The V and J genes are TRBV11-1 and TRBJ2-5; D perhaps matches TRBD2 (5 bases). Looked up from germline, CDR1 is SGHAT and CDR2 is FQDESV (reference sequence). This CDR3 has 14 amino acids. Trimming cost V 6 bases and J 6 bases, with 17 bases left between them.

The chain employs TRBV11-3 and TRBJ2-7; D might be TRBD1 (6 bases). Germline V CDR1 and CDR2: SGHNT, YENEEA. Deletions cut 5 bases from V and 7 bases from J, with 18 bases between. This CDR3 is 14 amino acids long. CDR3 sequence reads: CASSPLRTEGEQYF. The CDR3 bases are TGTGCCAGCAGCCCGCTCCGGACAGAAGGAGAGCAGTACTTC. Full variable domain (remainder filled in from reference TRBV11-3 and TRBJ2-7): EAGVVQSPRYKIIEKKQPVAFWCNPISGHNTLYWYLQNLGQGPELLIRYENEEAVDDSQLPKDRFSAERLKGVDSTLKIQPAELGDSAVYLCASSPLRTEGEQYFGPGTRLTVT.

The gene calls are TRBV5-1 and TRBJ1-2, with D unclear. The CDR3 covers 15 residues. The germline gives CDR1 SGHRS, CDR2 YFSETQ. Trimming took off 2 bases at V and 1 base at J, with 12 bases between the two ends. The CDR3 here is CASSFGYGINYGYTF. The DNA of the CDR3 is TGCGCCAGCAGCTTCGGATACGGGATTAACTATGGCTACACCTTC.

The table lists this clone with a few counts. This sequence joins TRBV5-1 and TRBJ2-7; 9 bases agree with TRBD2. The V segment lost 2 bases and the J segment 3 bases; nucleotides outside the gene matches: 6. The germline CDR1 and CDR2 sequences are SGHRS and YFSETQ. The CDR3 is 15 amino acids. The CDR3 loop reads CASSLSTSGLYEQYF. CDR3 coding DNA: TGCGCCAGCAGCTTATCTACTAGCGGGCTCTACGAGCAGTACTTC.

In its sample, this clone was seen a few times. The chain links TRBV6-1 to TRBJ2-3; D is ambiguous. CDR1 and CDR2 from the germline V gene are MNHNS and SASEGT. Between the trimmed V and J ends, which lost 8 bases and 2 bases, there was a span of 17 bases. The CDR3 is 15 amino acids. This CDR3 reads CASEWVRGNTDTQYF. The CDR3 nucleotides are TGTGCCAGCGAGTGGGTCAGAGGCAACACAGATACGCAGTATTTT.

The CDR3 protein is CASSRGGAGGQETQYF. The CDR3 DNA reads TGCGCCAGCAGCCGGGGGGGAGCGGGAGGACAAGAGACCCAGTACTTC. The chain is built from TRBV5-1 and TRBJ2-5; 9 bases are shared with TRBD2. Germline trimming cut 4 bases from V and 2 bases from J; bases unmatched to any gene: 9. The CDR3 contains 16 residues. CDR1 is SGHRS, CDR2 YFSETQ, per germline.

In its sample, this clone was seen a few times. The V and J genes are TRBV2 and TRBJ1-5; possible D gene TRBD1, 5 bases. The V end lost 8 bases, the J end lost 3 bases, and 17 bases lay between the germline ends. There are 15 residues in the CDR3. Germline assignment: CDR1 SNHLY and CDR2 FYNNEI. The DNA of the CDR3 is TGTGCCAGCCGAGACGGGGGACCAATCAATCAGCCCCAGCATTTT. Translating it yields CASRDGGPINQPQHF.

The chain combines TRBV6-6 with TRBJ2-2; the D gene is possibly TRBD2 (6 bases). Trimming left V 2 bases short and J 9 bases short, with 7 bases between. Germline values: CDR1 MNHNY, CDR2 SVGAGI (reference sequence). The CDR3 covers 12 residues. This CDR3 is CASSYGGWELFF. The CDR3 region has the DNA TGTGCCAGCAGTTACGGGGGGTGGGAGCTGTTTTTT.

The count of this clone is one. This sequence joins TRBV6-6 and TRBJ2-3; 10 bases fit TRBD1. Germline CDR1 MNHNY, CDR2 SVGAGI (reference sequence). With V trimmed by 7 bases and J by 6 bases, 13 bases remained unmatched. The CDR3 covers 16 residues. CDR3 region: CASTPGGDRGVDTQYF. CDR3 nucleotides: TGTGCCAGCACTCCCGGCGGGGACAGGGGTGTTGATACGCAGTATTTT.

Only a few counts were recorded for this clone. Here the CDR3 DNA reads TGTGCCAGCAGCTTTGGTTCCGGCGCAGGCCCTCCCAAGGAGACCCAGTACTTC. Translation: CASSFGSGAGPPKETQYF. The gene calls are TRBV7-8 and TRBJ2-5; unclear D gene. CDR3 length: 18 residues. Germline V gives CDR1 SGHVS, CDR2 FQNEAQ. Trimming cost V 3 bases and J 5 bases, with 25 bases left between them. The variable domain in full, completed from reference TRBV7-8 and TRBJ2-5, reads GAGVSQSPRYKVAKRGQDVALRCDPISGHVSLFWYQQALGQGPEFLTYFQNEAQLDKSGLPSDRFFAERPEGSVSTLKIQRTQQEDSAVYLCASSFGSGAGPPKETQYFGPGTRLLVL.

The V call is TRBV27, the J call TRBJ1-2; D call uncertain. Trimming took 0 bases from V and 0 from J, leaving 5 bases between them. Germline V CDR1 and CDR2: MNHEY, SMNVEV (reference sequence). CDR3 length: 14 residues. The CDR3, as DNA: TGTGCCAGCAGTTTATCGCCGGCTAACTATGGCTACACCTTC. Residues: CASSLSPANYGYTF.

The chain uses TRBV27 and TRBJ2-7; the D is unclear. This CDR3 region has 13 residues. Trimming stripped 1 base from V and 1 base from J, with 5 bases between. In germline, CDR1 is MNHEY, CDR2 SMNVEV (reference sequence). For the CDR3, the DNA is TGTGCCAGCAGTTTATGGGCATCCTACGAGCAGTACTTC. This gives the protein CASSLWASYEQYF.

The chain links TRBV11-1 to TRBJ2-1, with TRBD2 matching 9 bases. Germline V lookup: CDR1 SGHAT, CDR2 FQDESV (reference sequence). Unmatched junction bases numbered 3, after V lost 6 bases and J lost 3 bases. The CDR3 totals 14 residues. CDR3 nucleotides: TGTGCCAGCAGTCTAGCGGGACGCTACAATGAGCAGTTCTTC. This gives the protein CASSLAGRYNEQFF. The full variable domain, completed using reference TRBV11-1 and TRBJ2-1, is EAEVAQSPRYKITEKSQAVAFWCDPISGHATLYWYRQILGQGPELLVQFQDESVVDDSQLPKDRFSAERLKGVDSTLKIQPAELGDSAMYLCASSLAGRYNEQFFGPGTRLTVL.

The chain links TRBV20-1 to TRBJ2-7, with D possibly being TRBD1 (5 bases). Germline V gives CDR1 DFQATT, CDR2 SNEGSKA (reference sequence). The CDR3 consists of 11 residues. Deletions cut 6 bases from V and 7 bases from J, with 13 bases between. Here the CDR3 reads CSATVGREQYF. The CDR3 coding sequence is TGCAGTGCGACAGTTGGTAGGGAGCAGTACTTC.

This chain connects TRBV6-1 to TRBJ1-2; no reliable D call. This CDR3 has 14 amino acids. The V gene's germline CDR1 is MNHNS and CDR2 SASEGT. Trimming left V 6 bases short and J 4 bases short, with 15 bases between. DNA for the CDR3: TGTGCCAGCAGCCCTCACTCGGAGGCCTATGGCTACACCTTC. Its translation: CASSPHSEAYGYTF.

A word on this clone: The identical CDR3 is also encoded by other nucleotide sequences in the sample. The chain joins TRBV6-5 to TRBJ1-1, with no clear D. CDR1 MNHEY and CDR2 SVGAGI come from the germline V gene. Trimming removed 10 bases from V and 1 base from J, with 13 bases in between. CDR3 length equals 13 residues. CDR3 nucleotides: TGTGCCACCCGGCGGGGAAAGAACACTGAAGCTTTCTTT. It translates to CATRRGKNTEAFF.

The J gene is TRBJ2-7, the V gene TRBV5-4; the match to TRBD2 covers 12 bases. In germline, CDR1 is SGHNT, CDR2 YYREEE (reference sequence). The CDR3 has 15 amino acids. V gave up 4 bases and J gave up 2 bases; unmatched junction bases: 4. The CDR3 here is CASSRRTSGTYEQYF. DNA of the CDR3: TGTGCCAGCAGCCGGCGGACTAGCGGGACCTACGAGCAGTACTTC.

The chain carries TRBV9 and TRBJ1-1; D call uncertain. Germline V lookup: CDR1 SGDLS, CDR2 YYNGEE. The V and J ends lost 0 bases and 0 bases respectively, with 9 bases between them. This CDR3 contains 15 residues. CDR3 in amino acids: CASSVGARVNTEAFF. CDR3 nucleotide sequence: TGTGCCAGCAGCGTAGGCGCACGCGTGAACACTGAAGCTTTCTTT.